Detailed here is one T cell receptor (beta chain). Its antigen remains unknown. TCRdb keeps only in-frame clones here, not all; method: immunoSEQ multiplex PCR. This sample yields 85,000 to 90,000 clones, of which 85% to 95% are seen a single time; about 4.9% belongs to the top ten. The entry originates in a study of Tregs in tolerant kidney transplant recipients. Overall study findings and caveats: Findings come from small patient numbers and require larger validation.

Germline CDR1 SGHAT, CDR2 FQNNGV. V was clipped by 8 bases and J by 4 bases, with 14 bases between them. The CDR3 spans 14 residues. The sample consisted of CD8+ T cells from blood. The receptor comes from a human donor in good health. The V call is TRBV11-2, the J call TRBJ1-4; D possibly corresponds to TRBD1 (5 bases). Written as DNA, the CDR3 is TGTGCCAGCCAATCCTCGGGGCTTAATGAAAAACTGTTTTTT. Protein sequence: CASQSSGLNEKLFF.